This entry describes one T cell receptor (beta chain). This clonotype was seen many times. Its recognized antigen is unknown. Per-base qualities were not stored, and no clone one base away is much larger. The sample's time point, from its label and the paper: newly diagnosed GD, antithyroid drugs for less than 3 months. For both TCR sequencing and RNA sequencing, RNA was extracted from PBMCs using TRIzol. The diagnosis of Graves' disease followed American Thyroid Association guidelines. Patients were recruited from an endocrinology department in Xi'an, China. From each patient, 7.5 to 10 milliliters of peripheral blood was collected into an EDTA anticoagulant tube. Ficoll Paque Plus density gradient separation was used to isolate PBMCs, and no additional T cell sorting was done. RNA quality was checked with an Agilent 2100 Bioanalyzer and agarose gel, and concentration with a NanoDrop 2000. This entry is derived from a study of regulatory T cells in long-lasting Graves disease (dated by TCRdb to the early 2020s). With regard to the full study: Antithyroid drugs had been taken for less than 3 months by newly diagnosed Graves' disease patients. The study took place in China and was registered as a clinical trial. TCR sequencing covered about 13 persistent and roughly 20 newly diagnosed Graves' disease patients, 33 samples in total. Patients with persistent Graves' disease were compared with patients with newly diagnosed Graves' disease using TCR sequencing and RNA sequencing of peripheral blood. The research as a whole found: Peripheral blood alone was examined, since thyroid tissue, which constituted the primary lesion, could not be accessed. Only the TCR beta chain was sequenced and analyzed. TRBV28, TRBJ1-2 and TRBJ2-5 were preferentially used in persistent disease, while TRBV20-1 and TRBJ2-1 were favored in newly diagnosed disease. Patients with persistent disease shared more public clonotypes (under 3,000) than newly diagnosed patients did (966). The small sample size was acknowledged by the authors as a limitation that may reduce accuracy. Compared with newly diagnosed patients, patients with persistent Graves' disease had lower TCR Shannon entropy and fewer highly expanded clones, which suggests clonal expansion.

Libraries were built with multiplex PCR. Sequencing was carried out with an Illumina HiSeq 4000. iRepertoire HTBI primers and Arm-PCR amplification of CDR3 regions were used to construct TCR beta libraries. Gel purification was performed on PCR products prior to sequencing. Processing in the source paper ran as follows. Gene usage analysis of CDR3 amino acid clonotypes used the approximately 62 TRBV and 11 to 15 TRBJ segments found across samples. COPE and FqMerger were used to merge filtered high-quality paired reads into contigs. BLAST was used to align contigs to IMGT TRBV, TRBD and TRBJ reference genes, and CDR3 was defined according to IMGT. Clonotypes above 0.1% frequency were classified as highly expanded clones. Shannon entropy was used to measure repertoire diversity, and the Gini coefficient was used to measure V-J evenness. A clonotype found in more than one individual was treated as public. The public reads were reprocessed in TCRdb via fastp at Q25 and MiXCR, keeping in-frame beta chains. Each CDR3 protein gets just one entry, which takes the most common genes and DNA from the rows behind it. None of the V and J calls come from the authors' own analysis; TCRdb made them. This sample lists 300,000 to 400,000 distinct CDR3 sequences; approximately 20% were detected once. The ten largest clonotypes hold roughly 40% of the sample.

Looking up the germline V gene yields CDR1 MDHEN and CDR2 SYDVKM. Trimming removed 8 bases from V and 2 bases from J; the gene matches leave 11 bases unexplained. Including cysteine and phenylalanine, the CDR3 has 16 amino acids. Here the CDR3 DNA is all that survives: 48 bases in frame from base 1. Recombination connected TRBV28 to TRBJ2-3; 9 middle bases align to TRBD2. The TCR comes from a female donor with Graves disease. The material was peripheral blood mononuclear cells (PBMCs), obtained at new diagnosis, from a patient treated with antithyroid drugs. In nucleotide form, the sequence is TGTGCCAGCCATAGCGGGAGAGTACCCCTCACAGATACGCAGTATTTT. Protein translation: CASHSGRVPLTDTQYF. The variable domain in full, with residues beyond the CDR3 obtained from the reference TRBV28 and TRBJ2-3 genes, is DVKVTQSSRYLVKRTGEKVFLECVQDMDHENMFWYRQDPGLGLRLIYFSYDVKMKEKGDIPEGYSVSREKKERFSLILESASTNQTSMYLCASHSGRVPLTDTQYFGPGTRLTVL.